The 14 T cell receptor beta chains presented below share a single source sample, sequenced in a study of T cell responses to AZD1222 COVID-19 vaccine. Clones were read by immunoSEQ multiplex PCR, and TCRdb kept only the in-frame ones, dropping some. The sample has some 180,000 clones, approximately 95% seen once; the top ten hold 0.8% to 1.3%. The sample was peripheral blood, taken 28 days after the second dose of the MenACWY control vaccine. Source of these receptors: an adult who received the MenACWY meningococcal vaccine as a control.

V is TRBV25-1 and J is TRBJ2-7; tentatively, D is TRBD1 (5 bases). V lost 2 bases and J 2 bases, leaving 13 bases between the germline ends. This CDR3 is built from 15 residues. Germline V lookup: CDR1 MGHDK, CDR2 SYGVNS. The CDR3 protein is CASSEGIGVAYEQYF. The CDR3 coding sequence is TGTGCCAGCAGTGAAGGGATAGGGGTAGCCTACGAGCAGTACTTC.

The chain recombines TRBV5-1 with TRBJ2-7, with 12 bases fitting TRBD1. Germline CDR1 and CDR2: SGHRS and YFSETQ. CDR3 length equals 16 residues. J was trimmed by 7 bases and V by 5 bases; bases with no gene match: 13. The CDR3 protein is CASRRGTGGPSLEQYF. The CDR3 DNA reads TGCGCCAGCAGACGAGGGACAGGGGGCCCTTCCTTGGAGCAGTACTTC.

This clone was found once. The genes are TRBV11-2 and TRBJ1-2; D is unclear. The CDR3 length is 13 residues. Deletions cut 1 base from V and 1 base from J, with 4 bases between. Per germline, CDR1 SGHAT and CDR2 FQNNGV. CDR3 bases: TGTGCCAGCAGCTTAGGCGGTAACTATGGCTACACCTTC. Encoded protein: CASSLGGNYGYTF.

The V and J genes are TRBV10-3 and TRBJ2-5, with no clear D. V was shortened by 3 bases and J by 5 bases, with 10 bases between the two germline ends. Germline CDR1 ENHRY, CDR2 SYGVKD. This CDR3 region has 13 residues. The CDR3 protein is CAISDSPAETQYF. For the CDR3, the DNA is TGTGCCATCAGTGATTCGCCCGCGGAGACCCAGTACTTC.

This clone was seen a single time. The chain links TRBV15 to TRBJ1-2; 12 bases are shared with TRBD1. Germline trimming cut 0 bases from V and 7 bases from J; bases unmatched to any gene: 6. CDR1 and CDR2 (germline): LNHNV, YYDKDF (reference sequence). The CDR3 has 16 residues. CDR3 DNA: TGTGCCACCAGCAGAGACCGTGGGACAGGGGGCGGTGGCTACACCTTC. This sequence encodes CATSRDRGTGGGGYTF.

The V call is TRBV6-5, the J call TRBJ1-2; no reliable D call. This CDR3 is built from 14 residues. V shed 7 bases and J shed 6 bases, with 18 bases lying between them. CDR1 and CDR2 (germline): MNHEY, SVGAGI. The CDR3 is CASMRWTAGDGYTF. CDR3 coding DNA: TGTGCCAGCATGAGGTGGACCGCGGGTGATGGCTACACCTTC.

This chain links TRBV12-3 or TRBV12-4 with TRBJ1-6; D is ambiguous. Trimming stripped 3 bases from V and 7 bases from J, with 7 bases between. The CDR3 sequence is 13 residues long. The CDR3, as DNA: TGTGCCAGCAGTTTCCCCCCCAATTCACCCCTCCACTTT. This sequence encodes CASSFPPNSPLHF.

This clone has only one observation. CDR3 amino acids: CASSYSVAGAGRDTQYF. The CDR3 DNA is TGTGCCAGCAGTTACTCGGTTGCGGGGGCCGGGAGAGATACGCAGTATTTT. This chain uses TRBV6-2 or TRBV6-3 with TRBJ2-3; possible D gene TRBD2, 7 bases. The CDR3 length is 17 residues. The V and J ends lost 0 bases and 5 bases respectively, with 18 bases between them. Germline V lookup: CDR1 MNHEY, CDR2 SVGEGT.

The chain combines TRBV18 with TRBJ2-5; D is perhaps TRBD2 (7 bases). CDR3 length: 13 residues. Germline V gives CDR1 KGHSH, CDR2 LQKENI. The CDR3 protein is CATRGGNEETQYF. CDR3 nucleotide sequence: TGTGCGACGAGGGGGGGAAATGAGGAGACCCAGTACTTC. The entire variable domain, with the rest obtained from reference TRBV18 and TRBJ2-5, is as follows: NAGVMQNPRHLVRRRGQEARLRCSPMKGHSHVYWYRQLPEEGLKFMVYLQKENIIDESGMPKERFSAEFPKEGPSILRIQQVVRGDSAAYFCATRGGNEETQYFGPGTRLLVL.

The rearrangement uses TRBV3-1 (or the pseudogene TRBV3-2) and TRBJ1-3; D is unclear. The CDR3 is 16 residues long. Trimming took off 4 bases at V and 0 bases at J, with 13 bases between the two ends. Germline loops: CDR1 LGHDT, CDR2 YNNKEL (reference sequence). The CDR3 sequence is CASSLRAGRSGNTIYF. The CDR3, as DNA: TGTGCCAGCAGCCTGCGGGCAGGTCGCTCTGGAAACACCATATATTTT.

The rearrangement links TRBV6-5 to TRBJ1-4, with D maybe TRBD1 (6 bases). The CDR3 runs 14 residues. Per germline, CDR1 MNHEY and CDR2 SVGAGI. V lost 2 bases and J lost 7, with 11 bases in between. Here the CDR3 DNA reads TGTGCCAGCAGTTACAGGGACACCGGTGAAAAACTGTTTTTT. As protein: CASSYRDTGEKLFF.

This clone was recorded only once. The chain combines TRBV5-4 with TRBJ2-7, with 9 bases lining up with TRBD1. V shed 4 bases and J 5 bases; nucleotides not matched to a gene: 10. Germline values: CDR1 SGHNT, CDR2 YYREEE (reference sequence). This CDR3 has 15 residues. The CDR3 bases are TGTGCCAGCAGCGTCCGGGACAGGGTTCGAGACGAGCAGTACTTC. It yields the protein CASSVRDRVRDEQYF. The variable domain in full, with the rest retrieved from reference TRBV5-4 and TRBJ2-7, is ETGVTQSPTHLIKTRGQQVTLRCSSQSGHNTVSWYQQALGQGPQFIFQYYREEENGRGNFPPRFSGLQFPNYSSELNVNALELDDSALYLCASSVRDRVRDEQYFGPGTRLTVT.

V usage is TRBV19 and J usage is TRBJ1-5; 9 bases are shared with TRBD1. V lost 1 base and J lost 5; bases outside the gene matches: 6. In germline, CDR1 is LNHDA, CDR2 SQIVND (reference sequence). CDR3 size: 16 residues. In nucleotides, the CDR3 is TGTGCCAGTAGTATAGGACAGGGGACAGGGTATCAGCCCCAGCATTTT. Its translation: CASSIGQGTGYQPQHF.

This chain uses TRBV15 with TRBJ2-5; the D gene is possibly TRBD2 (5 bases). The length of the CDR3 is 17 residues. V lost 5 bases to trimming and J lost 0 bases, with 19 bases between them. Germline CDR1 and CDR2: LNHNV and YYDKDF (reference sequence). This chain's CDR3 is CATSPGEGRRYQETQYF. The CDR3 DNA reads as TGTGCCACCAGCCCCGGAGAAGGCAGGAGGTACCAAGAGACCCAGTACTTC.